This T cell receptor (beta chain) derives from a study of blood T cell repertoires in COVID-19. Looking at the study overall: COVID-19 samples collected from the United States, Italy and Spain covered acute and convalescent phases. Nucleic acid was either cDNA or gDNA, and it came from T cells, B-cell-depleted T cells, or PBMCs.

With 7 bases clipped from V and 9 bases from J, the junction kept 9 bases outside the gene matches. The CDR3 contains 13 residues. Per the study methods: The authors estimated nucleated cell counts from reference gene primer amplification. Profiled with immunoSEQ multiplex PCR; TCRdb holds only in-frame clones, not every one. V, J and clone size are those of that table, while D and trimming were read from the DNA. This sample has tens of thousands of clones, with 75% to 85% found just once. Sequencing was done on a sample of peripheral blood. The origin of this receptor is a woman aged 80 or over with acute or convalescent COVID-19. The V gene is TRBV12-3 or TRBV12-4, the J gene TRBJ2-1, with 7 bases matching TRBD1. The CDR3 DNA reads TGTGCCAGCACCCCCGACAGGGTGGGTGAGCAGTTCTTC. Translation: CASTPDRVGEQFF.